One TCR beta chain is described in this entry. These data are taken from a study of graft-versus-host responses after intestinal transplantation. This CDR3 region has 15 residues. In germline, CDR1 is SQVTM, CDR2 ANQGSEA. The germline V and J ends were trimmed by 4 bases and 6 bases, with 21 bases remaining between them. Data came from immunoSEQ multiplex PCR; TCRdb stores just in-frame clones and leaves some out. The table has about 19,000 clones, 38% seen once. J is TRBJ1-2 and V is TRBV29-1, with D possibly TRBD1 on 6 matching bases. The sample consisted of alloreactive CD4+ T cells from a mixed lymphocyte reaction culture, taken before intestinal transplant. The subset denotes: CFSE-low proliferating T cells sorted from roughly six-day pre-transplant mixed lymphocyte reaction (GvH or HvG direction). The receptor's source is a human patient who received an intestinal transplant. This CDR3 is CSVGGADREFNGYTF. DNA of the CDR3: TGCAGCGTTGGGGGGGCGGACCGTGAGTTTAATGGCTACACCTTC.